Below, one T cell receptor beta chain is given with its context. As yet, its antigen is unknown. This sample was taken from a study of CD8 T cells in Susac syndrome. Findings of the study overall: The study recognized that the number of individuals in its TCR sequencing and HLA analysis was relatively small.

V gave up 2 bases and J gave up 10 bases; unmatched junction bases: 11. CDR1 and CDR2 from the germline V gene are KGHDR and SFDVKD. CDR3 length: 16 amino acids. After extraction with the RNeasy kit, roughly 0.5 to 1 ug of the RNA was reverse transcribed using random hexamers. immunoSEQ multiplex PCR amplified TCR beta CDR3 across 54 Vbeta, 13 Jbeta. TCRdb recomputed calls from the immunoSEQ multiplex PCR reads with MiXCR, one row per CDR3 protein. The data show over 100,000 distinct CDR3 sequences, roughly 95% seen once. CD8+ and CD4+ T cells from blood underwent TCR beta sequencing, which was carried out in a high-throughput format. Purification of the CD8+ and CD4+ T cells relied on negative isolation, and TEMRA cells underwent FACS enrichment.

This chain connects TRBV24-1 to TRBJ2-1, with 9 bases matching TRBD1. The sequenced sample consisted of CD4+ T cells from PBMCs. This TCR was recovered from a human donor in good health. The CDR3 sequence is CATSDSTTGTGIEQFF. CDR3 sequence (DNA): TGTGCCACCAGTGATTCTACAACCGGGACAGGGATCGAGCAGTTCTTC.